The 14 T cell receptor beta chains reported below all come from one sample, sequenced in a study of T-cell reconstitution after alpha-beta-depleted transplantation in children. The TCRbeta library incorporated unique molecular identifiers. MiXCR was run by TCRdb on the PCR reads, yielding one entry per CDR3 protein. Of about 410,000 distinct CDR3 sequences in the sample, approximately 20% were seen once. The source was PBMCs from the stem cell graft donor, collected from the stem cell graft. Every receptor here comes from a human donor who donated a stem cell graft to a child with acute myeloid leukemia.

This clonotype has just a few counts. This chain uses TRBV4-1 with TRBJ2-6, with 9 bases that match TRBD1. CDR1 is MGHRA and CDR2 is YSYEKL in the germline V gene. The V and J ends lost 4 bases and 0 bases, in that order; junction bases with no gene match: 4. The CDR3 length is 17 residues. CDR3 nucleotides: TGCGCCAGCAGCCCCGGGACAGGGATCTCTGGGGCCAACGTCCTGACTTTC. This sequence encodes CASSPGTGISGANVLTF.

The chain uses TRBV4-2 and TRBJ2-2, with D unresolved. This CDR3 comprises 13 residues. Germline V gene data show CDR1 as LGHNA and CDR2 as YNFKEQ. With 6 bases removed from V and 4 bases from J, the gap between germline ends came to 9 bases. For the CDR3, the DNA is TGTGCCAGCAGAACAACGGCCACCGGGGAGCTGTTTTTT. This translates into CASRTTATGELFF.

This clonotype was seen many times. The chain recombines TRBV12-3 or TRBV12-4 with TRBJ2-1, with 10 bases matching TRBD2. V lost 6 bases and J lost 9; bases outside the gene matches: 11. The CDR3 is 15 amino acids. CDR3 sequence (DNA): TGTGCCAGCAGGATAACCGGGACTAGCGCCTCTGAGCAGTTCTTC. Amino acid sequence: CASRITGTSASEQFF.

J is TRBJ2-7 and V is TRBV28, with D perhaps matching TRBD1 (5 bases). The V and J ends lost 5 bases and 1 base respectively, with 15 bases between them. The CDR3 is 15 amino acids. Germline values: CDR1 MDHEN, CDR2 SYDVKM. The CDR3 DNA reads TGTGCCAGCAGTGACCAGGGTTGGCGTTCCTACGAGCAGTACTTC. It encodes CASSDQGWRSYEQYF.

Only a few counts were recorded for this clonotype. The rearrangement joins TRBV28 to TRBJ2-5; 9 bases agree with TRBD1. CDR1 and CDR2 from the germline V gene are MDHEN and SYDVKM. Trimming at V came to 7 bases and at J to 2 bases, leaving 5 bases not matched to a gene. This CDR3 is built from 14 residues. This CDR3 reads CASNIQGAQETQYF. The CDR3 DNA reads TGTGCCAGCAATATACAGGGGGCACAAGAGACCCAGTACTTC.

This clonotype appeared many times. CDR3 region: CASSLQGGNSPLHF. The CDR3 DNA follows: TGTGCCAGCAGCCTACAGGGGGGTAATTCACCCCTCCACTTT. This chain uses TRBV25-1 with TRBJ1-6; 8 positions agree with TRBD1. This CDR3 has 14 amino acids. Trimming removed 6 bases from V and 6 bases from J; junction bases left unmatched: 4. Germline CDR1 is MGHDK and CDR2 is SYGVNS. Supplemented by reference TRBV25-1 and TRBJ1-6, the full variable domain reads EADIYQTPRYLVIGTGKKITLECSQTMGHDKMYWYQQDPGMELHLIHYSYGVNSTEKGDLSSESTVSRIRTEHFPLTLESARPSHTSQYLCASSLQGGNSPLHFGNGTRLTVT.

V usage is TRBV3-1 and J usage is TRBJ2-5, with 11 bases identical to TRBD2. Trimming cost V 1 base and J 4 bases; bases outside gene matches: 8. The CDR3 covers 17 residues. In germline, CDR1 is LGHDT, CDR2 YNNKEL (reference sequence). CDR3 protein: CASSQVLAGGEGETQYF. In DNA form, the CDR3 reads TGTGCCAGCAGCCAAGTCCTAGCGGGAGGCGAGGGAGAGACCCAGTACTTC.

This clonotype showed up just a few times. V usage is TRBV12-3 or TRBV12-4 and J usage is TRBJ2-5; a possible D gene is TRBD1 (6 bases). The CDR3 has 12 amino acids. The V end lost 6 bases, the J end lost 5 bases, and 10 bases lay between the germline ends. The CDR3 reads CASRRQAETQYF. The CDR3 DNA sequence: TGTGCCAGCAGACGACAGGCCGAGACCCAGTACTTC.

This clonotype was recorded at least ten times. The chain combines TRBV25-1 with TRBJ2-1; 9 bases map to TRBD2. Germline-derived CDR1 and CDR2 are MGHDK and SYGVNS. After removal of 3 bases from V and 15 bases from J, the junction contained 15 bases not matched to a gene. CDR3 size: 15 residues. CDR3 in DNA: TGTGCCAGCAGTGATCTGTCTAGCGGGGACAACAGTCTGTTCTTC. It yields the protein CASSDLSSGDNSLFF.

This clonotype was found a few times. The rearrangement joins TRBV11-1 to TRBJ1-1; D not resolved. Between the trimmed V and J ends, which lost 3 bases and 4 bases, there was a span of 12 bases. The V gene's germline CDR1 is SGHAT and CDR2 FQDESV (reference sequence). The CDR3 totals 14 residues. The CDR3 loop is CASSLSGKSTEAFF. CDR3 DNA: TGTGCCAGCAGCTTGAGCGGGAAGAGCACTGAAGCTTTCTTT.

The rearrangement joins TRBV7-9 to TRBJ2-3, with 13 bases fitting TRBD2. CDR3 length equals 17 residues. Germline V CDR1 and CDR2: SEHNR, FQNEAQ (reference sequence). Germline trimming cut 5 bases from V and 4 bases from J; bases unmatched to any gene: 9. This CDR3 is CASSPGLAGAGSDTQYF. The CDR3 DNA sequence: TGTGCCAGCAGCCCCGGACTAGCGGGAGCAGGGTCAGATACGCAGTATTTT.

This clonotype was observed a few times. The rearrangement uses TRBV7-2 and TRBJ2-7, with a possible D match to TRBD2 (6 bases). The CDR3 contains 16 residues. V shed 0 bases and J shed 3 bases, with 15 bases lying between them. Germline V gene lookup returns CDR1 SGHTA and CDR2 FQGNSA. The CDR3: CASSLASEAGYYEQYF. The CDR3 DNA reads TGTGCCAGCAGCTTAGCGAGCGAGGCGGGATACTACGAGCAGTACTTC.

Here the CDR3 DNA reads TGTGCCACCAGTGATTTAGGGGACAGGATCGGGCAGTACTTC. This encodes CATSDLGDRIGQYF. This chain connects TRBV24-1 to TRBJ2-7; 8 nucleotides agree with TRBD1. Unmatched junction bases numbered 7, after V lost 1 base and J lost 9 bases. The CDR3 contains 14 residues. CDR1 is KGHDR and CDR2 is SFDVKD in the germline V gene.

This clonotype was seen a handful of times. V usage is TRBV4-2 and J usage is TRBJ2-3; D call uncertain. CDR1 is LGHNA, CDR2 YNFKEQ, per germline. This CDR3 spans 15 amino acids. V shed 0 bases and J shed 2 bases, with 9 bases lying between them. The DNA of the CDR3 is TGTGCCAGCAGCCAAGAATTGGCTACCACAGATACGCAGTATTTT. As protein: CASSQELATTDTQYF.